What follows are 2 T cell receptor beta chains derived from one specimen sequenced in a study of shared clonotypes between healthy human individuals. TCRdb's copy holds only in-frame clones and misses some; the assay was immunoSEQ multiplex PCR. The sample includes some 1,900,000 clones, about 95% of them seen just once. Terminally differentiated effector memory CD45RA+ cells were left out of the naive CD8 fraction, which was CD45RO-negative and positively selected for CCR7. Sequenced sample: naive CD8+ T cells sorted from blood. These receptors originate from a man younger than 35 in good health.

The chain has TRBV2 and TRBJ1-5; 7 nucleotides match TRBD1. The CDR3 is 14 amino acids. Germline CDR1 SNHLY, CDR2 FYNNEI. V shed 6 bases and J 5 bases; nucleotides not matched to a gene: 7. CDR3 sequence: CASSLTGIYQPQHF. DNA of the CDR3: TGTGCCAGCAGCTTGACAGGGATCTATCAGCCCCAGCATTTT.

V is TRBV6-6 and J is TRBJ1-1; unclear D gene. Trimming removed 7 bases from V and 7 bases from J, with 10 bases in between. The CDR3 sequence is 11 residues long. Germline V gene lookup returns CDR1 MNHNY and CDR2 SVGAGI (reference sequence). The chain's CDR3 is CASMQVLEAFF. The CDR3 DNA follows: TGTGCCAGCATGCAGGTACTTGAAGCTTTCTTT.